Presented here are 16 T cell receptor beta chains from one specimen sequenced in a study of lymphopenia after photon versus proton radiotherapy. TCRdb keeps only in-frame clones here, not all; method: immunoSEQ multiplex PCR. The sample holds 2,000 or so clones, roughly 79% seen once. The starting material was peripheral blood, obtained from a patient treated with photon-based radiotherapy. Every receptor here comes from a man older than 75 with cholangiocarcinoma.

The V and J genes are TRBV11-2 and TRBJ1-1; tentatively, D is TRBD1 (5 bases). Per germline, CDR1 SGHAT and CDR2 FQNNGV. Trimming shortened V by 4 bases and J by 1 base, and 7 bases separated the two germline ends. This CDR3 comprises 13 residues. CDR3 nucleotide sequence: TGTGCCAGCAGCTGGGGACGGAACACTGAAGCTTTCTTT. Protein sequence: CASSWGRNTEAFF.

V usage is TRBV19 and J usage is TRBJ2-7; D possibly corresponds to TRBD1 (6 bases). Per the germline V gene, CDR1 is LNHDA and CDR2 is SQIVND (reference sequence). V lost 3 bases, J lost 6 bases, and 12 bases lay in between. CDR3 size: 13 residues. Here the CDR3 reads CASSINRASEQYF. The DNA of the CDR3 is TGTGCCAGTAGTATCAACAGGGCGAGCGAGCAGTACTTC.

V gene TRBV21-1 combines with J gene TRBJ1-5. TRBV21-1 is flagged as a pseudogene. The CDR3 loop spans 16 amino acids. Here the CDR3 reads CASRTGLHWHHQPQHF. CDR3 DNA: TGTGCCAGCAGGACGGGGCTACATTGGCATCATCAGCCCCAGCATTTT.

The chain joins TRBV5-6 to TRBJ1-2; 9 bases map to TRBD1. The CDR3 covers 15 residues. Unmatched junction bases numbered 11, after V lost 4 bases and J lost 7 bases. Germline-derived CDR1 and CDR2 are SGHDT and YYEEEE. In DNA, the CDR3 is TGTGCCAGCAGCCTAGGACAGGGGAGGGGATTTGGCTACACCTTC. Its protein product is CASSLGQGRGFGYTF.

This chain connects TRBV5-1 to TRBJ2-7, with 12 bases that match TRBD2. Trimming cost V 3 bases and J 2 bases; bases outside gene matches: 9. Germline V gene lookup returns CDR1 SGHRS and CDR2 YFSETQ. The CDR3 runs 17 residues. CDR3 residues: CASSSATSGGTPYEQYF. CDR3 coding DNA: TGCGCCAGCAGCTCAGCGACTAGCGGGGGTACCCCCTACGAGCAGTACTTC.

This clone is a singleton in its sample. The chain employs TRBV21-1 and TRBJ1-3. TRBV21-1 is given as a pseudogene. CDR3 length: 16 amino acids. CDR3 amino acids: CASRHLLQHARNTIYF. The CDR3 DNA is TGTGCCAGCAGGCACCTACTACAACACGCACGAAACACCATATATTTT.

The chain has TRBV6-4 and TRBJ2-3; weak D call: TRBD1 (5 bases). Germline lookup yields CDR1 MRHNA and CDR2 SNTAGT. The CDR3 contains 14 residues. Trimming took off 3 bases at V and 5 bases at J, with 12 bases between the two ends. In DNA form, the CDR3 reads TGTGCCAGCAGTGAGGGGCAGGGCGGAGATACGCAGTATTTT. It encodes CASSEGQGGDTQYF.

The chain is built from TRBV28 and TRBJ2-7, with D tentatively TRBD1 (5 bases). This CDR3 is built from 12 residues. The germline V and J ends were trimmed by 3 bases and 6 bases, with 9 bases remaining between them. In germline, CDR1 is MDHEN, CDR2 SYDVKM. The DNA for the CDR3 is TGTGCCAGCAGTTTTGGGGCCTCCGAGCAGTACTTC. Its translation is CASSFGASEQYF.

This chain uses TRBV15 with TRBJ1-1, with a tentative D call TRBD1 (6 bases). CDR3 length: 16 amino acids. V shed 0 bases and J shed 0 bases, with 11 bases lying between them. CDR1 LNHNV and CDR2 YYDKDF come from the germline V gene (reference sequence). CDR3 amino acids: CATSRESGAVNTEAFF. CDR3 sequence (DNA): TGTGCCACCAGCAGAGAGTCAGGGGCCGTGAACACTGAAGCTTTCTTT.

The V gene is TRBV15, the J gene TRBJ1-6; 12 positions agree with TRBD1. V trimming: 1 base; J trimming: 6 bases; junction bases outside the gene matches: 4. The germline V gene has CDR1 LNHNV and CDR2 YYDKDF (reference sequence). This CDR3 is built from 17 residues. The DNA for the CDR3 is TGTGCCACCAGCAGAGGGGGACAGGGGGCCCGTAATTCACCCCTCCACTTT. Its protein is CATSRGGQGARNSPLHF. Complete variable domain (other parts from reference TRBV15 and TRBJ1-6): DAMVIQNPRYQVTQFGKPVTLSCSQTLNHNVMYWYQQKSSQAPKLLFHYYDKDFNNEADTPDNFQSRRPNTSFCFLDIRSPGLGDTAMYLCATSRGGQGARNSPLHFGNGTRLTVT.

V usage is TRBV21-1 and J usage is TRBJ2-7; the listed D gene, TRBD1, was not tested against the DNA. TRBV21-1 is reported as a pseudogene. The CDR3 has 14 residues. Here the CDR3 reads CASTMLDREGEQYF. The CDR3 bases are TGTGCCAGCACTATGCTGGACAGGGAAGGCGAGCAGTACTTC.

The chain is built from TRBV5-6 and TRBJ1-5, with no clear D. Trimming took off 3 bases at V and 4 bases at J, with 8 bases between the two ends. The CDR3 consists of 13 residues. Germline V gene lookup returns CDR1 SGHDT and CDR2 YYEEEE. CDR3 DNA: TGTGCCAGCAGCTCTGGGAGGAATCAGCCCCAGCATTTT. Its protein product is CASSSGRNQPQHF.

This clone was picked up one time. V and J are TRBV15 and TRBJ1-1; D remains unclear. The CDR3 extends over 15 amino acids. Germline V gives CDR1 LNHNV, CDR2 YYDKDF (reference sequence). The V end was cut by 0 bases, the J end by 3 bases, with 11 bases between. CDR3 residues: CATSRDSSGDTEAFF. The DNA for the CDR3 is TGTGCCACCAGCAGAGATTCGTCCGGGGACACTGAAGCTTTCTTT. The entire variable domain, with the rest obtained from reference TRBV15 and TRBJ1-1, is as follows: DAMVIQNPRYQVTQFGKPVTLSCSQTLNHNVMYWYQQKSSQAPKLLFHYYDKDFNNEADTPDNFQSRRPNTSFCFLDIRSPGLGDTAMYLCATSRDSSGDTEAFFGQGTRLTVV.

The V gene is TRBV5-6, the J gene TRBJ1-5; no definite D call. Germline V CDR1 and CDR2: SGHDT, YYEEEE. The ends were cut back, 4 bases at V and 3 bases at J, with 11 bases in the middle. The CDR3 runs to 14 residues. The CDR3 DNA is TGTGCCAGCAGCGCGGGCCATTACAATCAGCCCCAGCATTTT. Translated, it gives CASSAGHYNQPQHF.

The gene calls are TRBV20-1 and TRBJ2-1; D is ambiguous. In germline, CDR1 is DFQATT, CDR2 SNEGSKA (reference sequence). V lost 3 bases, J lost 6 bases, and 6 bases lay in between. The CDR3 extends over 11 amino acids. This CDR3 reads CSARDPNEQFF. Here the CDR3 DNA reads TGCAGTGCTAGGGACCCCAATGAGCAGTTCTTC.

The V and J genes are TRBV6-6 and TRBJ1-1; 7 positions match TRBD1. The CDR3 runs to 13 residues. V trimming: 4 bases; J trimming: 9 bases; junction bases outside the gene matches: 8. Germline values: CDR1 MNHNY, CDR2 SVGAGI (reference sequence). CDR3 amino acids: CASSSGQVFQAFF. The CDR3 bases are TGTGCCAGCAGTTCCGGACAGGTGTTCCAAGCTTTCTTT.